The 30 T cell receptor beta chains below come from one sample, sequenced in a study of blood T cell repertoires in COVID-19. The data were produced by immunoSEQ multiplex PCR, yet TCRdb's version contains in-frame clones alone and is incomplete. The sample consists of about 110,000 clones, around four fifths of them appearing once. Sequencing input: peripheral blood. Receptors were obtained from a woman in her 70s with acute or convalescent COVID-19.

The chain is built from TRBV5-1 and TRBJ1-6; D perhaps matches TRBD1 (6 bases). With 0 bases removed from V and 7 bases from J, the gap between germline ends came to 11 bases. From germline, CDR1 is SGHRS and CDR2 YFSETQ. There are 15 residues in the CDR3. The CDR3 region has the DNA TGCGCCAGCAGCTTGGCTCCAGGGGAAAATTCACCCCTCCACTTT. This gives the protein CASSLAPGENSPLHF. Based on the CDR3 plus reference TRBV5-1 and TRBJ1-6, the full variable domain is KAGVTQTPRYLIKTRGQQVTLSCSPISGHRSVSWYQQTPGQGLQFLFEYFSETQRNKGNFPGRFSGRQFSNSRSEMNVSTLELGDSALYLCASSLAPGENSPLHFGNGTRLTVT.

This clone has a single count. The CDR3 sequence: CASSPGGLGYTF. Here the CDR3 DNA reads TGTGCCAGCAGCCCAGGGGGGCTTGGCTACACCTTC. The chain links TRBV14 to TRBJ1-2; 7 bases are shared with TRBD1. Losses at the gene ends were 4 bases for V and 7 bases for J; bases not matched to a gene: 3. This CDR3 comprises 12 residues. Germline CDR1 reads SGHDN; CDR2 reads FVKESK.

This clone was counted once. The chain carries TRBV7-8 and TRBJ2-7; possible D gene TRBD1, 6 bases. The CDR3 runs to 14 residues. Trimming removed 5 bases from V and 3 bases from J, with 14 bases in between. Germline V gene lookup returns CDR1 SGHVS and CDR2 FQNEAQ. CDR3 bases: TGTGCCAGCAGCCTGGGACATACCTTCTACGAGCAGTACTTC. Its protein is CASSLGHTFYEQYF.

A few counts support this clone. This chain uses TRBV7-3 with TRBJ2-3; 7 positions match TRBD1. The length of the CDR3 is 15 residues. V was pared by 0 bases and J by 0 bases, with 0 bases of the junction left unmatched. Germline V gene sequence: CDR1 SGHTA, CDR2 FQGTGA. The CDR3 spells CASSLTGQSTDTQYF. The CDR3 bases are TGTGCCAGCAGCTTAACGGGACAGAGCACAGATACGCAGTATTTT.

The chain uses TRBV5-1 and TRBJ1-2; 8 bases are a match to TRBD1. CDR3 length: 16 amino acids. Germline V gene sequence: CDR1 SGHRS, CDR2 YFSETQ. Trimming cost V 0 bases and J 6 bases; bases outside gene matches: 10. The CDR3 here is CASSLAPVDREDGYTF. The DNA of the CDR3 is TGCGCCAGCAGCTTGGCCCCCGTGGACAGGGAGGATGGCTACACCTTC.

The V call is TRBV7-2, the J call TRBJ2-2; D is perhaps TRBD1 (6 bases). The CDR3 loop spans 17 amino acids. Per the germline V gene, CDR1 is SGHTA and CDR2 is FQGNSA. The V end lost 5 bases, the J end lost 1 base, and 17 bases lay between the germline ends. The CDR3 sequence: CASSRSSDRLNTGELFF. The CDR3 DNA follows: TGTGCCAGCAGCCGCTCGTCGGACAGACTGAACACCGGGGAGCTGTTTTTT.

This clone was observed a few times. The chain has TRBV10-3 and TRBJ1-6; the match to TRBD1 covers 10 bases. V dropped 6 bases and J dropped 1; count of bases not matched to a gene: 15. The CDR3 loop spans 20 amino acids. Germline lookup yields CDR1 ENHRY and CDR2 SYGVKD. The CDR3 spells CAISLTGGRMTASYNSPLHF. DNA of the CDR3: TGTGCCATCAGCTTGACAGGGGGCAGAATGACGGCTTCCTATAATTCACCCCTCCACTTT.

CDR3 DNA sequence: TGTGCCAGCTACATAAATAGGGGGCTGACTGAAGCTTTCTTT. This gives the protein CASYINRGLTEAFF. The V call is TRBV7-2, the J call TRBJ1-1; 7 bases match TRBD1. V was pared by 8 bases and J by 5 bases, with 11 bases of the junction left unmatched. Germline values: CDR1 SGHTA, CDR2 FQGNSA. CDR3 length: 14 residues.

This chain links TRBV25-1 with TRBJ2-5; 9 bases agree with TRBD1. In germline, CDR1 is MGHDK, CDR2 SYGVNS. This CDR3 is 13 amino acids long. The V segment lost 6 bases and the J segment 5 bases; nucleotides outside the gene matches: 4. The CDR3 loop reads CASRQGAAETQYF. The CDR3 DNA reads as TGTGCCAGCAGACAGGGGGCGGCGGAGACCCAGTACTTC.

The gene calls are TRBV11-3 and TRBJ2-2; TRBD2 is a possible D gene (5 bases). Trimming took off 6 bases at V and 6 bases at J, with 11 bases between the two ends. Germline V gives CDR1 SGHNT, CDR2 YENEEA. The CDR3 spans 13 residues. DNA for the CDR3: TGTGCCAGCAGTCCAACTAGAGCCGGGGAGCTGTTTTTT. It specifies CASSPTRAGELFF.

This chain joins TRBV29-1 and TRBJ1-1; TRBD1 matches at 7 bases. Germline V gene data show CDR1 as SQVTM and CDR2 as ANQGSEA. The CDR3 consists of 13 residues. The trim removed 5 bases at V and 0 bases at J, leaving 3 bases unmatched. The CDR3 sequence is CSVYRGMNTEAFF. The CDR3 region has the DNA TGCAGCGTTTACAGGGGCATGAACACTGAAGCTTTCTTT.

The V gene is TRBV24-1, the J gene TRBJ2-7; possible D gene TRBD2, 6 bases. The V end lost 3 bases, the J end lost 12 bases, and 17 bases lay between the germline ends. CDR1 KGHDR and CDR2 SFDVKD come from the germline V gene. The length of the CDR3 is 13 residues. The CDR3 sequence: CATSDGSGTVLYF. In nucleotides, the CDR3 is TGTGCCACCAGTGATGGGTCCGGGACTGTACTGTACTTC.

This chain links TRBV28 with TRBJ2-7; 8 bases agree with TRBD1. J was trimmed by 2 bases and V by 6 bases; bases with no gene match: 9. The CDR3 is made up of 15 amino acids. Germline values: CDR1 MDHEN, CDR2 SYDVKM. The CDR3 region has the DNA TGTGCCAGCAGCTCAGCCGGGACAGGCCCCTACGAGCAGTACGTC. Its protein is CASSSAGTGPYEQYV.

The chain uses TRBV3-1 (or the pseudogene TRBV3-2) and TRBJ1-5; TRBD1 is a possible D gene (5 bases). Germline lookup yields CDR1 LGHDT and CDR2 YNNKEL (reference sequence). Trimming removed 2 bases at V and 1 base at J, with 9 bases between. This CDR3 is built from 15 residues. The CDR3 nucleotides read TGTGCCAGCAGCCAAACTCAGGGAAGCAATCAGCCCCAGCATTTT. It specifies CASSQTQGSNQPQHF.

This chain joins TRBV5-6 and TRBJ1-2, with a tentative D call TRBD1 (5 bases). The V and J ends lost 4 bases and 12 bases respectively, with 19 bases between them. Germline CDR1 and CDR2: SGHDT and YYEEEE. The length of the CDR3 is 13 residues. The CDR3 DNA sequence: TGTGCCAGCAGCCGACGAGGGGTCGGGGGAGACACCTTC. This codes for CASSRRGVGGDTF. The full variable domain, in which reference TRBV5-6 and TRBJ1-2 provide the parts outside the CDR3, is DAGVTQSPTHLIKTRGQQVTLRCSPKSGHDTVSWYQQALGQGPQFIFQYYEEEERQRGNFPDRFSGHQFPNYSSELNVNALLLGDSALYLCASSRRGVGGDTFGSGTRLTVV.

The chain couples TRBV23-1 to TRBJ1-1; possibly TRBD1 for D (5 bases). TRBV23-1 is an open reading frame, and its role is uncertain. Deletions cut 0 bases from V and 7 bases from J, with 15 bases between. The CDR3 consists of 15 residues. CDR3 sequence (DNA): TGCGCCAGCAGTCAATCAACGGCTAGGGGCTTTGAAGCTTTCTTT. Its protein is CASSQSTARGFEAFF.

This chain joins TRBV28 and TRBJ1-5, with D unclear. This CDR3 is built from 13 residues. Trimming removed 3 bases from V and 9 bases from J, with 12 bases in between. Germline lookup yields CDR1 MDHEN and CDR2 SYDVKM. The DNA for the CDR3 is TGTGCCAGCAGTTTTGGCCGAACGGGGCCCCAGCATTTT. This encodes CASSFGRTGPQHF.

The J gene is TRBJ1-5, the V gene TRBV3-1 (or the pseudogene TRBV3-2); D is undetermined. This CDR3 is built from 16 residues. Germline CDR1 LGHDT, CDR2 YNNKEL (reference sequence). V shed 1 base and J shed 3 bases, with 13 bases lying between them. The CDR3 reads CASSQGGGSPNQPQHF. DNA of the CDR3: TGTGCCAGCAGCCAAGGGGGAGGTTCCCCCAATCAGCCCCAGCATTTT.

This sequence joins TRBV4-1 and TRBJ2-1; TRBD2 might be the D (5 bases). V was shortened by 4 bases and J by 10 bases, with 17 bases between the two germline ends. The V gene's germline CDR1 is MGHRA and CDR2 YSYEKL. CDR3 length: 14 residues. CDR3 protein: CASSLSGDMREQFF. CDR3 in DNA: TGCGCCAGCAGCCTCAGCGGAGATATGAGGGAGCAGTTCTTC.

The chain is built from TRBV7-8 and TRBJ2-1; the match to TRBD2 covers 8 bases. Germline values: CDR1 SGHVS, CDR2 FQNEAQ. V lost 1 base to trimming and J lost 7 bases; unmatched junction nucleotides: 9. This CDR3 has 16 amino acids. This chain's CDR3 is CASSLGGLGWENEQFF. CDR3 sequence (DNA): TGTGCCAGCAGCTTAGGGGGACTAGGCTGGGAAAATGAGCAGTTCTTC.

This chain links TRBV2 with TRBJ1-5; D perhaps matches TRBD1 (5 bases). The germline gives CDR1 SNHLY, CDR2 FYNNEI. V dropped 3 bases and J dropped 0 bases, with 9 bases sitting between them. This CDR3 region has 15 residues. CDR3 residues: CASSEGRGSNQPQHF. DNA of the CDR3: TGTGCCAGCAGTGAGGGGAGGGGTAGCAATCAGCCCCAGCATTTT.

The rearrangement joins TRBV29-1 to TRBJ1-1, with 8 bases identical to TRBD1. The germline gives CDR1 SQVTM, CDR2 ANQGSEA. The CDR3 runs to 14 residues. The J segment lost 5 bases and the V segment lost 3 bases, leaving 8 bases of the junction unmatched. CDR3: CSVETGEIWTEAFF. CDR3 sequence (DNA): TGCAGCGTTGAGACAGGGGAGATTTGGACTGAAGCTTTCTTT. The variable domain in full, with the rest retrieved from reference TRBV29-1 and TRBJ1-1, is SAVISQKPSRDICQRGTSLTIQCQVDSQVTMMFWYRQQPGQSLTLIATANQGSEATYESGFVIDKFPISRPNLTFSTLTVSNMSPEDSSIYLCSVETGEIWTEAFFGQGTRLTVV.

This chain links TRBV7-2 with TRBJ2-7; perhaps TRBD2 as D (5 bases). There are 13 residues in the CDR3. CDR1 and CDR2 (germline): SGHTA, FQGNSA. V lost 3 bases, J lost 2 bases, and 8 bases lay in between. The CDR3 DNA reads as TGTGCCAGCAGCTTGAGAGGGACCTACGAGCAGTACGTC. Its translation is CASSLRGTYEQYV.

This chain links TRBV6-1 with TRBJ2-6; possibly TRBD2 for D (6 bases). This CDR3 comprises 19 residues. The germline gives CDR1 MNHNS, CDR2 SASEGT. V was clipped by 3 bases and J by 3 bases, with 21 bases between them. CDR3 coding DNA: TGTGCCAGCAGTGAGAGGTCGGAGGGGAATGTTTTTGGGGCCAACGTCCTGACTTTC. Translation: CASSERSEGNVFGANVLTF.

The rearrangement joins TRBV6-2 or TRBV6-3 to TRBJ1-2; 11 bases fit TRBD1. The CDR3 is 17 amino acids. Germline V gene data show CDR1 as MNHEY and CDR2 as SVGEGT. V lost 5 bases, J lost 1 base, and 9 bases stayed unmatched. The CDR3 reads CASSRSGTGGFNYGYTF. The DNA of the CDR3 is TGTGCCAGCAGTCGCTCCGGGACAGGGGGATTTAACTATGGCTACACCTTC.

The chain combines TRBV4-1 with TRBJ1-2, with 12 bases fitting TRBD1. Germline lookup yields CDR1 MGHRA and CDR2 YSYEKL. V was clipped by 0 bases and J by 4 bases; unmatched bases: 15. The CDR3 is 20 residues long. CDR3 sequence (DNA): TGCGCCAGCAGCCAAGATCGGTCCGGGACAGGGGGCTATATCGGCTATGGCTACACCTTC. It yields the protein CASSQDRSGTGGYIGYGYTF.

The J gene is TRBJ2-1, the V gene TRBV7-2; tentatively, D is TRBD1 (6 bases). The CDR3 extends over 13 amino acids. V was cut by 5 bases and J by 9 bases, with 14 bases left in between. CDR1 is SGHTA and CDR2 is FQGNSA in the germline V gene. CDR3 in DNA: TGTGCCAGCAGCGACGGGGCCAGGGGTGAGCAGTTCTTC. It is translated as CASSDGARGEQFF.

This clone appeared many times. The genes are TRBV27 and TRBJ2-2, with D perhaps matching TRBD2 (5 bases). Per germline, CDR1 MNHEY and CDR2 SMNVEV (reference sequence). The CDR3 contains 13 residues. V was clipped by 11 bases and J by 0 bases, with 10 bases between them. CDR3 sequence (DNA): TGTGCCTCGAGGGCCACGAACACCGGGGAGCTGTTTTTT. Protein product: CASRATNTGELFF.

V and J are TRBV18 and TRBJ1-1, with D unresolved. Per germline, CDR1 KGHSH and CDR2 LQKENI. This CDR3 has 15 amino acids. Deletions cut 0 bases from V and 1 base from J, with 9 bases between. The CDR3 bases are TGTGCCAGCTCACCACCGAGGGCAGCGAACACTGAAGCTTTCTTT. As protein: CASSPPRAANTEAFF.

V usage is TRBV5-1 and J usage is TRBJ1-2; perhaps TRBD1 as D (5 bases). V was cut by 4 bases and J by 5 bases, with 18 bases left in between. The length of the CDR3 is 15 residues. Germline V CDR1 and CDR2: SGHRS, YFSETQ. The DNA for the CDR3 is TGCGCCAGCAGCCCCGAAGCCACCGGGGGTTATGGCTACACCTTC. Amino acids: CASSPEATGGYGYTF.